The rows below give T cell receptor beta chains drawn from one sample of a study of shared clonotypes between healthy human individuals. Profiled with immunoSEQ multiplex PCR; TCRdb holds only in-frame clones, not every one. This table has 980,000 or so clones, 60% to 85% appearing once. Sequences were obtained from memory CD4+ T cells sorted from blood. These receptors all stem from a man aged 18 to 29 in good health. Both conserved end residues are part of each CDR3. A D gene is named only where the DNA matches it firmly. Only part of the rows carry a size: once, few, many, or a class if the clone is expanded.

j_call	v_call	clone_size	d_call	cdr3_nt	cdr3_aa
TRBJ1-1	TRBV30	NA	TRBD1	TGTGCCTGGACCCGGGACAGGGGCACTGAAGCTTTCTTT	CAWTRDRGTEAFF
TRBJ2-3	TRBV5-8	NA	TRBD2	TGTGCCAGCAGCCTTAGCGGGGAAAGCACAGATACGCAGTATTTT	CASSLSGESTDTQYF
TRBJ2-1	TRBV7-3	NA	TRBD2	TGTGCCAGCAGCCTAACAGCGGGGGGTTTTGAGTTCTTC	CASSLTAGGFEFF
TRBJ2-6	TRBV5-4	NA	NA	TGTGCCAGCAGCTCGGCCCGTGACTCTGGGGCCAACGTCCTGACTTTC	CASSSARDSGANVLTF
TRBJ1-1	TRBV7-9	NA	NA	TGTGCCAGCAGCTTAGCGTTAGACATAGGCTCTGAAGCTTTCTTT	CASSLALDIGSEAFF
TRBJ2-6	TRBV4-1	NA	NA	TGCGCCAGCAGCCTCCAACACCCTTCTGGGGCCAACGTCCTGACTTTC	CASSLQHPSGANVLTF
TRBJ2-1	TRBV7-9	once	TRBD1	TGTGCCAGCAGCCGGACAGGGTACAATGAGCAGTTCTTC	CASSRTGYNEQFF
TRBJ2-3	TRBV19	once	NA	TGTGCCAGTAGTATTTTTGTCGGGAGCACAGATACGCAGTATTTT	CASSIFVGSTDTQYF
TRBJ1-4	TRBV6-5	NA	NA	TGTGCCAGCAGTTACCTATTTAGGGGTACTAATGAAAAACTGTTTTTT	CASSYLFRGTNEKLFF
TRBJ2-7	TRBV19	NA	NA	TGTGCCAGTAGTTTCGGGACTCAGTCCTACGAGCAGTACTTC	CASSFGTQSYEQYF
TRBJ2-1	TRBV27	once	TRBD2	TGTGCCAGCAGTGCCTCAATACTAGCGGCCTCCTACAATGAGCAGTTCTTC	CASSASILAASYNEQFF
TRBJ1-2	TRBV5-1	NA	TRBD1	TGCGCCAGCAGCTTGGATGCCGGGACAGGGGCCTACACCTTC	CASSLDAGTGAYTF
TRBJ1-1	TRBV6-1	NA	NA	TGTGCCAGCAGACCCGACAGGTTGAACACTGAAGCTTTCTTT	CASRPDRLNTEAFF
TRBJ2-6	TRBV28	NA	NA	TGTGCCAGCAGCGGTGCGGGTTACGGGGCCAACGTCCTGACTTTC	CASSGAGYGANVLTF
TRBJ2-1	TRBV10-3	NA	NA	TGTGCCATCAGTGAGTTCCCGGCGGAGAGCTCCTACAATGAGCAGTTCTTC	CAISEFPAESSYNEQFF
TRBJ2-7	TRBV6-1	once	NA	TGTGCCAGCAGTCGGGACCACGCCTACGAGCAGTACTTC	CASSRDHAYEQYF
TRBJ1-6	TRBV6-1	NA	TRBD1	TGTGCCAGCAGTGAGGCAGGGGGCGCAAATTCACCCCTCCACTTT	CASSEAGGANSPLHF
TRBJ2-7	TRBV18	NA	NA	TGTGCCAGCTCACCAGTAAAGGGGTCCTACGAGCAGTACTTC	CASSPVKGSYEQYF
TRBJ1-2	TRBV20-1	few	NA	TGCAGTGCTTTGGCACTGGGCGGCTACACCTTC	CSALALGGYTF
TRBJ2-2	TRBV5-1	NA	NA	TGCGCCAGCAGCTTGGAAACAGCCGGCGGCACCGGGGAGCTGTTTTTT	CASSLETAGGTGELFF
TRBJ2-1	TRBV5-1	NA	NA	TGCGCCAGCAGCTTGGGGCGTAGCCCGTACAATGAGCAGTTCTTC	CASSLGRSPYNEQFF
TRBJ1-3	TRBV14	once	NA	TGTGCCAGCAGCCAAGATCCGGCCGGCGCCATATATTTT	CASSQDPAGAIYF
TRBJ2-7	TRBV29-1	many	NA	TGCAGCGTTCATACAGGGTCCTACGAGCAGTACTTC	CSVHTGSYEQYF
TRBJ2-1	TRBV27	NA	NA	TGTGCCAGCAGGGTACCCGGCAGGGGCCATGAGCAGTTCTTC	CASRVPGRGHEQFF
TRBJ1-2	TRBV30	NA	NA	TGTGCCTGGATCGATCGGCAGGCCGATCGCTACACCTTC	CAWIDRQADRYTF
TRBJ2-1	TRBV5-1	NA	TRBD1	TGCGCCAGCAGCCTTACAGGGGGCAGTAGGTATGAGCAGTTCTTC	CASSLTGGSRYEQFF
TRBJ2-5	TRBV7-2	NA	NA	TGTGCCAGCAGCTTAGCCCGGGGTCCCCAAGAGACCCAGTACTTC	CASSLARGPQETQYF
TRBJ2-5	TRBV7-9	NA	NA	TGTGCCAGCAGCTGGCCTGGGGCAGAGACCCAGTACTTC	CASSWPGAETQYF
TRBJ2-7	TRBV11-2	NA	TRBD1	TGTGCCAGCAGCTTTGACAGGGGAAGTATCTACGAGCAGTACTTC	CASSFDRGSIYEQYF
TRBJ2-5	TRBV27	NA	NA	TGTGCCAGCAGTCCTTTTTTGTTGGGGCAGAAAGAGACCCAGTACTTC	CASSPFLLGQKETQYF
TRBJ2-7	TRBV5-6	NA	TRBD2	TGTGCCAGCAGCCCAGCGGGACCAAAGGGGCAGTACTTC	CASSPAGPKGQYF
TRBJ1-2	TRBV2	NA	TRBD1	TGTGCCAGCAGTCCTGGACAGGGCGCTAACTATGGCTACACCTTC	CASSPGQGANYGYTF
TRBJ2-7	TRBV2	NA	NA	TGTGCCAGCACTCGTTCCGCGGGGACCTACGAGCAGTACTTC	CASTRSAGTYEQYF
TRBJ2-2	TRBV7-7	NA	TRBD2	TGTGCTAGCAGCTCCTACCCCTTGACTAGCGGGGGCTCGGGCACCGGGGAGCTGTTTTTT	CASSSYPLTSGGSGTGELFF
TRBJ2-2	TRBV11-3	NA	TRBD1	TGTGCCAGCAGCCCTCGGACAGGGGGTAGCACCGGGGAGCTGTTTTTT	CASSPRTGGSTGELFF
TRBJ2-5	TRBV7-3	NA	TRBD1	TGTGCCAGCAGCACACAGGGGGCTAGCGAGACCCAGTACTTC	CASSTQGASETQYF
TRBJ2-7	TRBV7-9	once	TRBD2	TGTGCCAGCAGCCTCCTGACTAGCGGGAACTCCTACGAGCAGTACTTC	CASSLLTSGNSYEQYF
TRBJ1-2	TRBV7-9	once	NA	TGTGCCAGCGGAACAGGGCCGTATGGCTACACCTTC	CASGTGPYGYTF
TRBJ2-7	TRBV28	NA	NA	TGTGCCACTACCCCCCAGCGGGCCTACGAGCAGTACTTC	CATTPQRAYEQYF
TRBJ1-5	TRBV5-5	NA	NA	TGTGCCAGCAGCTTGGTAACGGGCAATCAGCCCCAGCATTTT	CASSLVTGNQPQHF
TRBJ2-7	TRBV7-2	NA	TRBD1	TGTGCCAGCAGCCCCCGGGGACAGGGGAGCAACGAGCAGTACTTC	CASSPRGQGSNEQYF
TRBJ1-5	TRBV2	NA	NA	TGTGCCAGCAGTGCCCGCCTTTGGGCCAGCAATCAGCCCCAGCATTTT	CASSARLWASNQPQHF
TRBJ2-7	TRBV10-2	few	NA	TGCGCCAGCAGTGACACAGGGTACTACGAGCAGTACTTC	CASSDTGYYEQYF
TRBJ1-6	TRBV19	NA	NA	TGTGCCAGTAGACGAGGGTATAATTCACCCCTCCACTTT	CASRRGYNSPLHF
TRBJ2-7	TRBV6-6	NA	TRBD2	TGTGCCAGCAGTCGTAGCGGGAGTATCCCCGAGCAGTACTTC	CASSRSGSIPEQYF
TRBJ1-6	TRBV19	NA	TRBD1	TGTGCCAGTACCCTACAGGGGTGGAATTCACCCCTCCACTTT	CASTLQGWNSPLHF
TRBJ1-5	TRBV19	NA	NA	TGTGCCAGTAGTATCACAGGTAATCAGCCCCAGCATTTT	CASSITGNQPQHF
TRBJ2-3	TRBV4-1	NA	NA	TGCGCCAGCAGCCAGCGGGTGGGTGGCACAGATACGCAGTATTTT	CASSQRVGGTDTQYF
TRBJ2-6	TRBV7-2	NA	NA	TGTGCCAGCAGCCCTTCCTACGGGGCCAACGTCCTGACTTTC	CASSPSYGANVLTF
TRBJ2-7	TRBV30	NA	TRBD1	TGTGCCTGGAGTGGGACAGGGTGGATCTACGAGCAGTACTTC	CAWSGTGWIYEQYF
TRBJ2-7	TRBV7-2	NA	TRBD2	TGTGCCAGCAGCCCCGGGGGGACTGTCTCCTCCTACGAGCAGTACTTC	CASSPGGTVSSYEQYF
TRBJ1-1	TRBV2	NA	TRBD1	TGTGCCAGCAGTGGACAGGGGGCTGAAGCTTTCTTT	CASSGQGAEAFF
TRBJ2-1	TRBV30	NA	NA	TGTGCCTGGACCAATTTTCGTGGGAATGAGCAGTTCTTC	CAWTNFRGNEQFF
TRBJ1-1	TRBV6-1	NA	NA	TGTGCCAGCAGGATTAGTAGAAACACTGAAGCTTTCTTT	CASRISRNTEAFF
TRBJ1-4	TRBV14	NA	NA	TGTGCCAGCAGCCAAAGGGGCGTAGCTAATGAAAAACTGTTTTTT	CASSQRGVANEKLFF
TRBJ2-1	TRBV21-1	few	NA	TGTGCCAGCAGCAAAGACCAGTCAAGGGGTGAGCAGTTCTTC	CASSKDQSRGEQFF
TRBJ1-1	TRBV13	NA	TRBD1	TGTGCCAGCAGCTTCCGTTTAACAGGGGGCGCGGGGAACACTGAAGCTTTCTTT	CASSFRLTGGAGNTEAFF